In its sample, the clone carrying this T cell receptor (beta chain) was seen a few times. What it binds is unknown. Profiling relied on immunoSEQ multiplex PCR, and the TCRdb table lists in-frame clones only, not all of them. The repertoire consists of about 15,000 clones, with about 90% occurring once and the leading ten covering less than 8%. The sample comes from a study of graft-versus-host responses after intestinal transplantation. Study summary: Recipients obtained multivisceral, liver-intestinal, or isolated intestinal transplants.

Whole-study results and caveats: The recipient marrow held GvH clones, and some of them showed up first in ileum or blood.

The CDR3 is 14 residues long. Trimming shortened V by 6 bases and J by 1 base, and 12 bases separated the two germline ends. The germline gives CDR1 MNHEY, CDR2 SMNVEV (reference sequence). This sequence joins TRBV27 and TRBJ1-1; D unclear. This material consisted of bone marrow, taken 125 days after intestinal transplantation. The sequence was collected from a human patient who received an intestinal transplant, so some T cells may come from the graft donor. The CDR3 spells CASSIRSRNTEAFF. The CDR3 coding sequence is TGTGCCAGCAGCATAAGAAGCAGGAACACTGAAGCTTTCTTT.